Listed below are T cell receptor beta chains from one sample, sequenced in a study of Ad26.COV2.S vaccination and SARS-CoV-2 variants. Method: immunoSEQ multiplex PCR; TCRdb's copy keeps in-frame clones and lacks some. The sample includes some 350,000 clones, approximately 85% of them seen just once. This material consisted of peripheral blood, taken in a trial of Ad26.COV2.S vaccine versus placebo. All receptors derive from a person between 18 and 65 years old who received the Ad26.COV2.S COVID-19 vaccine or a placebo. The CDR3 runs from the conserved cysteine through the conserved F or W. The order of the fields is CDR3 protein, CDR3 DNA, D gene, clone size, J gene, V gene. A D gene is named only where the DNA matches it firmly. Size is omitted from some rows. Given values are once, few, many or a class for expanded clones.

CDR3 protein: CASSLALAGGTYEQYF
CDR3 DNA: TGTGCCAGCAGCTTGGCTTTAGCGGGGGGGACGTACGAGCAGTACTTC
D gene: TRBD2
clone size: NA
J gene: TRBJ2-7
V gene: TRBV5-4

CDR3 protein: CASTYYKSVEAFF
CDR3 DNA: TGTGCCAGCACCTACTACAAATCGGTTGAAGCTTTCTTT
D gene: NA
clone size: NA
J gene: TRBJ1-1
V gene: TRBV12-3/TRBV12-4

CDR3 protein: CASSLSLAGGPGWNEQFF
CDR3 DNA: TGCGCCAGCAGCTTGTCTCTAGCGGGAGGGCCGGGGTGGAATGAGCAGTTCTTC
D gene: TRBD2
clone size: NA
J gene: TRBJ2-1
V gene: TRBV5-1

CDR3 protein: CAISPTQGSYEQYF
CDR3 DNA: TGTGCCATCAGTCCCACACAGGGCTCCTACGAGCAGTACTTC
D gene: NA
clone size: NA
J gene: TRBJ2-7
V gene: TRBV10-3

CDR3 protein: CASSLRGGSGGYTF
CDR3 DNA: TGTGCCAGCAGTTTAAGAGGGGGCTCCGGAGGCTACACCTTC
D gene: TRBD1
clone size: NA
J gene: TRBJ1-2
V gene: TRBV28

CDR3 protein: CASRRSSGTSNQPQHF
CDR3 DNA: TGTGCCAGCAGGCGTAGTTCAGGGACTAGCAATCAGCCCCAGCATTTT
D gene: NA
clone size: few
J gene: TRBJ1-5
V gene: TRBV2

CDR3 protein: CSVEGTGDEQYF
CDR3 DNA: TGCAGCGTTGAAGGGACAGGGGACGAGCAGTACTTC
D gene: TRBD1
clone size: few
J gene: TRBJ2-7
V gene: TRBV29-1

CDR3 protein: CSVRRGGDTEAFF
CDR3 DNA: TGCAGCGTCAGAAGGGGGGGAGACACTGAAGCTTTCTTT
D gene: NA
clone size: NA
J gene: TRBJ1-1
V gene: TRBV29-1

CDR3 protein: CASSLGQGDFEEQYF
CDR3 DNA: TGTGCCAGCAGTCTGGGACAGGGGGATTTTGAGGAGCAGTACTTC
D gene: TRBD1
clone size: NA
J gene: TRBJ2-7
V gene: TRBV27

CDR3 protein: CASSQVVEIGYGQQETQYF
CDR3 DNA: TGCGCCAGCAGCCAAGTCGTGGAGATTGGTTACGGACAGCAAGAGACCCAGTACTTC
D gene: NA
clone size: NA
J gene: TRBJ2-5
V gene: TRBV4-1

CDR3 protein: CASSPVAGGPPNEQFF
CDR3 DNA: TGTGCCAGCTCACCAGTGGCGGGAGGGCCGCCCAATGAGCAGTTCTTC
D gene: TRBD2
clone size: NA
J gene: TRBJ2-1
V gene: TRBV18

CDR3 protein: CASSKQGFLSGNTIYF
CDR3 DNA: TGTGCCAGCAGTAAGCAGGGGTTCCTGTCTGGAAACACCATATATTTT
D gene: NA
clone size: NA
J gene: TRBJ1-3
V gene: TRBV6-2/TRBV6-3

CDR3 protein: CASSSRTSRSDEQYF
CDR3 DNA: TGTGCCAGCAGCTCAAGGACTAGCCGCTCCGACGAGCAGTACTTC
D gene: TRBD2
clone size: once
J gene: TRBJ2-7
V gene: TRBV7-8

CDR3 protein: CAIKTWGTEAFF
CDR3 DNA: TGCGCCATCAAGACCTGGGGGACTGAAGCTTTCTTT
D gene: NA
clone size: NA
J gene: TRBJ1-1
V gene: TRBV10-2

CDR3 protein: CASRRTVGAYEQYF
CDR3 DNA: TGTGCCAGTAGAAGGACGGTCGGCGCCTACGAGCAGTACTTC
D gene: NA
clone size: NA
J gene: TRBJ2-7
V gene: TRBV19

CDR3 protein: CASSRTSGRMLDTGELFF
CDR3 DNA: TGTGCCAGCAGCCGGACTAGCGGGAGGATGTTGGACACCGGGGAGCTGTTTTTT
D gene: TRBD2
clone size: few
J gene: TRBJ2-2
V gene: TRBV14

CDR3 protein: CAISESTGPQHF
CDR3 DNA: TGTGCCATCAGTGAGAGTACGGGGCCCCAGCATTTT
D gene: NA
clone size: NA
J gene: TRBJ1-5
V gene: TRBV10-3

CDR3 protein: CASSTLTSGRDNEQFF
CDR3 DNA: TGTGCCAGCAGCACACTGACTAGCGGGAGGGACAATGAGCAGTTCTTC
D gene: TRBD2
clone size: NA
J gene: TRBJ2-1
V gene: TRBV5-6

CDR3 protein: CASSLGSGGAAEQFF
CDR3 DNA: TGCGCCAGCAGCTTGGGGAGCGGGGGGGCCGCTGAGCAGTTCTTC
D gene: TRBD2
clone size: NA
J gene: TRBJ2-1
V gene: TRBV5-1

CDR3 protein: CASSLDVLEPLKYNEQFF
CDR3 DNA: TGTGCCAGCAGCTTAGACGTACTAGAACCTCTCAAGTACAATGAGCAGTTCTTC
D gene: NA
clone size: NA
J gene: TRBJ2-1
V gene: TRBV11-2

CDR3 protein: CASRGTGGWATF
CDR3 DNA: TGTGCCAGCAGAGGGACAGGGGGCTGGGCGACCTTC
D gene: TRBD1
clone size: NA
J gene: TRBJ1-2
V gene: TRBV6-5

CDR3 protein: CASSPPGLAGGPGNEQFF
CDR3 DNA: TGTGCCAGCAGCCCTCCGGGACTAGCGGGAGGGCCGGGAAATGAGCAGTTCTTC
D gene: TRBD2
clone size: NA
J gene: TRBJ2-1
V gene: TRBV2

CDR3 protein: CSVEGRLNEKLFF
CDR3 DNA: TGCAGCGTCGAGGGACGACTTAATGAAAAACTGTTTTTT
D gene: NA
clone size: NA
J gene: TRBJ1-4
V gene: TRBV29-1

CDR3 protein: CASSQDLWTSGYNEQFF
CDR3 DNA: TGTGCCAGCAGCCAAGATCTTTGGACTAGCGGGTACAATGAGCAGTTCTTC
D gene: TRBD2
clone size: NA
J gene: TRBJ2-1
V gene: TRBV4-2

CDR3 protein: CATSAGGGGNQPQHF
CDR3 DNA: TGTGCCACCTCAGCCGGGGGGGGCGGCAATCAGCCCCAGCATTTT
D gene: NA
clone size: once
J gene: TRBJ1-5
V gene: TRBV19

CDR3 protein: CASSLGASAGANVLTF
CDR3 DNA: TGTGCCAGCAGCTTAGGCGCCTCAGCGGGGGCCAACGTCCTGACTTTC
D gene: NA
clone size: NA
J gene: TRBJ2-6
V gene: TRBV11-2

CDR3 protein: CASSPLMTSGPSYEQYF
CDR3 DNA: TGTGCCAGCAGCCCTCTTATGACTAGCGGGCCCTCCTACGAGCAGTACTTC
D gene: TRBD2
clone size: NA
J gene: TRBJ2-7
V gene: TRBV11-2

CDR3 protein: CASSYGKTTYEQYF
CDR3 DNA: TGTGCCAGCAGTTACGGCAAAACCACCTACGAGCAGTACTTC
D gene: NA
clone size: NA
J gene: TRBJ2-7
V gene: TRBV6-6

CDR3 protein: CASSRTGAQPQHF
CDR3 DNA: TGTGCCAGCAGTAGGACAGGGGCTCAGCCCCAGCATTTT
D gene: TRBD1
clone size: few
J gene: TRBJ1-5
V gene: TRBV12-3/TRBV12-4

CDR3 protein: CASSVPRTQGWGRADTQYF
CDR3 DNA: TGTGCCAGCAGCGTCCCACGCACACAGGGATGGGGGAGGGCAGATACGCAGTATTTT
D gene: NA
clone size: NA
J gene: TRBJ2-3
V gene: TRBV7-8

CDR3 protein: CASSIGSAGGSPLHF
CDR3 DNA: TGTGCCAGTAGTATAGGGTCAGCAGGGGGATCACCCCTCCACTTT
D gene: TRBD1
clone size: few
J gene: TRBJ1-6
V gene: TRBV19

CDR3 protein: CASSPGGTSGPLETQYF
CDR3 DNA: TGTGCCAGCAGCCCAGGTGGGACTAGCGGCCCTCTAGAGACCCAGTACTTC
D gene: TRBD2
clone size: NA
J gene: TRBJ2-5
V gene: TRBV3-1/TRBV3-2

CDR3 protein: CASSLPLAGEGKNIQYF
CDR3 DNA: TGTGCCAGCAGTTTACCTTTAGCGGGAGAGGGCAAAAACATTCAGTACTTC
D gene: TRBD2
clone size: NA
J gene: TRBJ2-4
V gene: TRBV28

CDR3 protein: CASRVQGGNTEAFF
CDR3 DNA: TGTGCCAGCAGGGTACAGGGGGGCAACACTGAAGCTTTCTTT
D gene: TRBD1
clone size: many
J gene: TRBJ1-1
V gene: TRBV28

CDR3 protein: CASSFTGTDTQYF
CDR3 DNA: TGTGCCAGCAGCTTCACGGGCACAGATACGCAGTATTTT
D gene: NA
clone size: NA
J gene: TRBJ2-3
V gene: TRBV5-4

CDR3 protein: CASSPPWREFTDTQYF
CDR3 DNA: TGTGCCAGCAGCCCCCCGTGGCGGGAATTCACAGATACGCAGTATTTT
D gene: NA
clone size: NA
J gene: TRBJ2-3
V gene: TRBV7-8

CDR3 protein: CASSEGRGPSQPQHF
CDR3 DNA: TGTGCCAGCAGTGAGGGCAGGGGGCCAAGTCAGCCCCAGCATTTT
D gene: TRBD1
clone size: NA
J gene: TRBJ1-5
V gene: TRBV2

CDR3 protein: CASSGSLAKNIQYF
CDR3 DNA: TGTGCCAGCAGTGGGAGTTTAGCCAAAAACATTCAGTACTTC
D gene: NA
clone size: NA
J gene: TRBJ2-4
V gene: TRBV13

CDR3 protein: CASSTPLRVSRGNQPQHF
CDR3 DNA: TGTGCCAGCAGCACCCCCTTGAGGGTCTCTCGGGGTAATCAGCCCCAGCATTTT
D gene: NA
clone size: NA
J gene: TRBJ1-5
V gene: TRBV21-1

CDR3 protein: CASSSPTSGLSYEQYF
CDR3 DNA: TGTGCCAGCAGTAGCCCGACTAGCGGCCTCTCCTACGAGCAGTACTTC
D gene: TRBD2
clone size: NA
J gene: TRBJ2-7
V gene: TRBV27

CDR3 protein: CASSLIDTDTQYF
CDR3 DNA: TGTGCCAGCAGTTTGATAGACACAGATACGCAGTATTTT
D gene: NA
clone size: NA
J gene: TRBJ2-3
V gene: TRBV6-2/TRBV6-3

CDR3 protein: CASSPAEEKLFF
CDR3 DNA: TGCGCCAGCAGCCCCGCTGAGGAAAAACTGTTTTTT
D gene: NA
clone size: NA
J gene: TRBJ1-4
V gene: TRBV4-1

CDR3 protein: CASTQPKGSRGANVLTF
CDR3 DNA: TGTGCCAGTACCCAGCCTAAGGGGTCGCGGGGGGCCAACGTCCTGACTTTC
D gene: NA
clone size: NA
J gene: TRBJ2-6
V gene: TRBV19

CDR3 protein: CASSPVFTDTQYF
CDR3 DNA: TGCGCCAGCAGCCCGGTTTTCACAGATACGCAGTATTTT
D gene: NA
clone size: few
J gene: TRBJ2-3
V gene: TRBV5-1

CDR3 protein: CASSEMVSSYEQYF
CDR3 DNA: TGTGCCAGCAGTGAAATGGTGTCTTCGTACGAGCAGTACTTC
D gene: NA
clone size: NA
J gene: TRBJ2-7
V gene: TRBV6-1

CDR3 protein: CASSEGRVNEQFF
CDR3 DNA: TGCGCCAGCAGTGAGGGCCGGGTCAATGAGCAGTTCTTC
D gene: NA
clone size: NA
J gene: TRBJ2-1
V gene: TRBV10-1

CDR3 protein: CASWGLSSGANVLTF
CDR3 DNA: TGCGCCAGCTGGGGCTTGAGCTCTGGGGCCAACGTCCTGACTTTC
D gene: NA
clone size: NA
J gene: TRBJ2-6
V gene: TRBV5-1

CDR3 protein: CASIPRREEHSYEQYF
CDR3 DNA: TGTGCCAGCATTCCGCGGAGGGAGGAGCACTCCTACGAGCAGTACTTC
D gene: NA
clone size: NA
J gene: TRBJ2-7
V gene: TRBV5-8

CDR3 protein: CACNGAYEQYF
CDR3 DNA: TGTGCCTGCAACGGGGCCTACGAGCAGTACTTC
D gene: NA
clone size: NA
J gene: TRBJ2-7
V gene: TRBV30

CDR3 protein: CASRSVLGGAGETQYF
CDR3 DNA: TGTGCCAGCAGGTCTGTACTAGGCGGTGCGGGGGAGACCCAGTACTTC
D gene: NA
clone size: NA
J gene: TRBJ2-5
V gene: TRBV3-1/TRBV3-2

CDR3 protein: CASSVTSRDYEQYF
CDR3 DNA: TGTGCCAGCAGCGTAACCAGTAGGGACTACGAGCAGTACTTC
D gene: NA
clone size: NA
J gene: TRBJ2-7
V gene: TRBV9